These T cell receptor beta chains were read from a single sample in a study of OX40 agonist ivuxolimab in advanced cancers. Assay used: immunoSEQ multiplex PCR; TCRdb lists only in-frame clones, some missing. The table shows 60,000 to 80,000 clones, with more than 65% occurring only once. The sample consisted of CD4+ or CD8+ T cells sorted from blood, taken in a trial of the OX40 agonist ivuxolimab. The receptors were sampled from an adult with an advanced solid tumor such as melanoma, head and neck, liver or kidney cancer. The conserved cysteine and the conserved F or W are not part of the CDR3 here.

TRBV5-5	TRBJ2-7	ASSAARRTSYEQY
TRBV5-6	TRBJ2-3	ASSFPRDTDTQY
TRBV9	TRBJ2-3	ASSVGEGGPTDTQY
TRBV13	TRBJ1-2	ASSLWQGASYGYT
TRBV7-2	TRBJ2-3	ASSLLAGVLTDTQY
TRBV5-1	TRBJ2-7	ASSPETGGTYEQY
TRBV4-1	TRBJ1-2	ASSQEAGATNYGYT
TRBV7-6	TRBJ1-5	ASSPLRQAAGNQPQH
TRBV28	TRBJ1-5	ASIWGTGKEPQH
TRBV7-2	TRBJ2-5	ASSSSRPVETQY
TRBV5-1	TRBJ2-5	ASSPWAQETQY
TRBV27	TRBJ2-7	ASSSTNDAVGQY